The following is a T cell receptor beta chain sequence with its context. Its antigen is undetermined. The sample is drawn from a study of T-cell reconstitution after alpha-beta-depleted transplantation in children. Study-level points and caveats: By about two months after transplant, alpha-beta T cells reportedly arose from several hundred graft clones that had expanded.

A library of TCRbeta sequences, prepared with unique molecular identifiers, was generated. In TCRdb, the PCR reads were re-called with MiXCR into one record per CDR3 protein. This sample has fewer than 550,000 distinct CDR3 sequences, with roughly a tenth found just once. Germline V gives CDR1 SQVTM, CDR2 ANQGSEA. The CDR3 is made up of 13 amino acids. The trim removed 7 bases at V and 6 bases at J, leaving 9 bases unmatched. The chain uses TRBV29-1 and TRBJ2-3, with 8 positions matching TRBD1. This TCR was recovered from a child aged 2 to 9 with inherited bone marrow failure, due to receive a stem cell transplant. Material: PBMCs, obtained before TCRalphabeta/CD19-depleted stem cell transplant. CDR3 nucleotide sequence: TGCAGCGGGAGCAGGGGGCGAGGGGATACGCAGTATTTT. Encoded protein: CSGSRGRGDTQYF.